This TCR beta chain derives from a study of T cell changes during pregnancy in multiple sclerosis. The germline gives CDR1 MNHNS, CDR2 SASEGT. CDR3 size: 13 residues. V shed 5 bases and J shed 5 bases, with 12 bases lying between them. The method was immunoSEQ multiplex PCR; TCRdb's version includes in-frame clones alone and lacks a portion of them. The sample holds fewer than 75,000 clones; approximately 90% are singletons and the top ten take 3% to 4%. The TCR was taken from a female donor in good health, enrolled as a control in a pregnancy study. Sequenced here: peripheral blood, sampled after pregnancy. This chain joins TRBV6-1 and TRBJ2-5; D is unclear. CDR3 nucleotide sequence: TGTGCCAGCAGTTCACTCCGCCGGGAGACCCAGTACTTC. Its translation is CASSSLRRETQYF.